This TCR beta chain was profiled in a study of control samples from healthy donors and cancer patients. The CDR3 is 15 residues long. J lost 7 bases, V lost 6 bases, and 6 bases had no gene match. CDR1 MNHEY and CDR2 SMNVEV come from the germline V gene (reference sequence). The data were produced by immunoSEQ multiplex PCR, yet TCRdb's version contains in-frame clones alone and is incomplete. The sample has just over 150,000 clones, over 85% seen once. This clone was seen just once. This sequence was found in a woman between 35 and 50 years old in good health. The chain joins TRBV27 to TRBJ2-1; 13 bases map to TRBD2. The sample taken for sequencing was blood. The CDR3, as DNA: TGTGCCAGCAGCTTTCCGGGACTAGCGGGAAATGAGCAGTTCTTC. Translation gives CASSFPGLAGNEQFF.